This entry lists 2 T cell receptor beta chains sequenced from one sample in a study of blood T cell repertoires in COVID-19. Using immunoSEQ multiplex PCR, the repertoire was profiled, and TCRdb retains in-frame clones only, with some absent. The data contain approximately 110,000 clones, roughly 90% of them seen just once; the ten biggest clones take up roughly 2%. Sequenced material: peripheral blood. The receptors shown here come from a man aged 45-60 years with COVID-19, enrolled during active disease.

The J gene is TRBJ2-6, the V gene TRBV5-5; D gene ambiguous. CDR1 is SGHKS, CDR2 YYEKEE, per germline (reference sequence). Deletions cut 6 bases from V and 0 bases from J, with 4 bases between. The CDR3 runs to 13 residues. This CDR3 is CASKASGANVLTF. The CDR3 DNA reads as TGTGCCAGCAAAGCCTCTGGGGCCAACGTCCTGACTTTC.

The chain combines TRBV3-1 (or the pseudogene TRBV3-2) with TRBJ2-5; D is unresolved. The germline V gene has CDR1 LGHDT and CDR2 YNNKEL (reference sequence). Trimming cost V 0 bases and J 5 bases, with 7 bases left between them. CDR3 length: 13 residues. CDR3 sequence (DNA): TGTGCCAGCAGCCAAGAGGAGCGTGAGACCCAGTACTTC. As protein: CASSQEERETQYF.